This entry lists 28 T cell receptor beta chains sequenced from one sample in a study of blood T cell repertoires in COVID-19. Sequencing used immunoSEQ multiplex PCR; TCRdb keeps in-frame clones, though not all of them. The profile covers 220,000 or so clones, with about 85% appearing a single time and more than 8.5% taken by the ten largest. Specimen: peripheral blood. The source is a woman aged 45-65 years with COVID-19, enrolled during active disease.

This clone was detected once. The chain employs TRBV7-2 and TRBJ2-7, with 9 bases matching TRBD2. The CDR3 extends over 14 amino acids. V was pared by 3 bases and J by 3 bases, with 3 bases of the junction left unmatched. Germline V gene sequence: CDR1 SGHTA, CDR2 FQGNSA. The CDR3 loop is CASSFSGGFYEQYF. The CDR3 DNA follows: TGTGCCAGCAGCTTCAGCGGGGGGTTCTACGAGCAGTACTTC.

The chain links TRBV28 to TRBJ1-2, with D perhaps TRBD1 (6 bases). Germline V CDR1 and CDR2: MDHEN, SYDVKM. The CDR3 loop spans 14 amino acids. Trimming pared 3 bases from V and 4 bases from J, leaving 12 bases between. The CDR3 DNA follows: TGTGCCAGCAGTTTCCGTGACAGGCCCTATGGCTACACCTTC. This gives the protein CASSFRDRPYGYTF.

This clone is a singleton in its sample. V gene TRBV14 combines with J gene TRBJ1-6; D is unclear. This CDR3 contains 14 residues. Trimming left V 1 base short and J 14 bases short, with 15 bases between. Germline assignment: CDR1 SGHDN and CDR2 FVKESK. CDR3 residues: CASSQVARAWSLHF. CDR3 bases: TGTGCCAGCAGCCAAGTGGCGAGGGCTTGGTCCCTCCACTTT.

The chain is built from TRBV5-1 and TRBJ2-5; tentative D call: TRBD1 (5 bases). Germline V CDR1 and CDR2: SGHRS, YFSETQ. The CDR3 spans 15 residues. V lost 0 bases to trimming and J lost 4 bases, with 13 bases between them. CDR3 protein: CASSLGGPSGETQYF. The CDR3 bases are TGCGCCAGCAGCTTGGGGGGCCCCTCAGGAGAGACCCAGTACTTC.

This chain links TRBV11-3 with TRBJ1-1; a possible D gene is TRBD1 (6 bases). Germline CDR1 SGHNT, CDR2 YENEEA. This CDR3 has 13 residues. V was trimmed by 7 bases and J by 5 bases, leaving 14 bases between them. In DNA, the CDR3 is TGTGCCAGCATCGCCAGGGGTAATACTGAAGCTTTCTTT. Translated: CASIARGNTEAFF.

The rearrangement joins TRBV11-3 to TRBJ2-2; 8 bases map to TRBD1. V lost 5 bases, J lost 1 base, and 3 bases stayed unmatched. The CDR3 loop spans 15 amino acids. Germline CDR1 is SGHNT and CDR2 is YENEEA. The CDR3 protein is CASSQGQGNTGELFF. CDR3 DNA: TGTGCCAGCAGCCAAGGACAGGGGAACACCGGGGAGCTGTTTTTT.

V gene TRBV7-2 combines with J gene TRBJ2-1; D is possibly TRBD1 (5 bases). Germline assignment: CDR1 SGHTA and CDR2 FQGNSA. CDR3 length: 16 residues. Trimming cost V 6 bases and J 0 bases, with 15 bases left between them. DNA of the CDR3: TGTGCCAGCAGTCGACAGATCACAAGCTCCTACAATGAGCAGTTCTTC. Protein: CASSRQITSSYNEQFF.

This clone showed up just once. DNA of the CDR3: TGTGCCAGCAGAACCTCCGAAACAGGCTACACCTTC. Translation gives CASRTSETGYTF. The V gene is TRBV6-5, the J gene TRBJ1-2; no definite D call. The CDR3 has 12 amino acids. Trimming removed 6 bases at V and 8 bases at J, with 13 bases between. The V gene's germline CDR1 is MNHEY and CDR2 SVGAGI.

The genes are TRBV5-1 and TRBJ1-4, with 8 bases aligning to TRBD1. This CDR3 spans 15 amino acids. Germline V gene sequence: CDR1 SGHRS, CDR2 YFSETQ. The J segment lost 1 base and the V segment lost 4 bases, leaving 3 bases of the junction unmatched. The CDR3 here is CASSLGQGTNEKLFF. The CDR3, as DNA: TGCGCCAGCAGCCTCGGACAGGGAACTAATGAAAAACTGTTTTTT.

V usage is TRBV4-1 and J usage is TRBJ2-1, with TRBD1 matching 8 bases. The CDR3 totals 17 residues. With 0 bases clipped from V and 3 bases from J, the junction kept 7 bases outside the gene matches. In germline, CDR1 is MGHRA, CDR2 YSYEKL. This chain's CDR3 is CASSQDGTGDLYNEQFF. CDR3 DNA sequence: TGCGCCAGCAGCCAAGATGGGACAGGAGACCTCTACAATGAGCAGTTCTTC.

The chain couples TRBV5-1 to TRBJ1-4; 9 bases align to TRBD1. The germline CDR1 and CDR2 sequences are SGHRS and YFSETQ. J lost 7 bases, V lost 4 bases, and 8 bases had no gene match. The CDR3 consists of 15 residues. This CDR3 is CASSPTGQGFEKLFF. The CDR3, as DNA: TGCGCCAGCAGCCCTACGGGACAGGGTTTTGAAAAACTGTTTTTT.

CDR3 amino acids: CATEAGTPSNQPQHF. The DNA of the CDR3 is TGTGCCACCGAAGCCGGGACACCGAGCAATCAGCCCCAGCATTTT. J is TRBJ1-5 and V is TRBV10-3; D is perhaps TRBD1 (6 bases). Germline CDR1 and CDR2: ENHRY and SYGVKD. The V end was cut by 10 bases, the J end by 1 base, with 17 bases between. The CDR3 has 15 residues.

The chain couples TRBV5-4 to TRBJ1-1; TRBD1 agrees at 9 bases. V shed 4 bases, J shed 4 bases, and the junction held 8 bases outside the gene matches. The CDR3 covers 15 residues. CDR1 SGHNT and CDR2 YYREEE come from the germline V gene (reference sequence). The CDR3 nucleotides read TGTGCCAGCAGCCTAATTACAGGGGGCCGCACTGAAGCTTTCTTT. It encodes CASSLITGGRTEAFF.

This clone was recorded a few times. The chain is built from TRBV3-1 (or the pseudogene TRBV3-2) and TRBJ1-6; TRBD1 agrees at 7 bases. Losses at the gene ends were 8 bases for V and 6 bases for J; bases not matched to a gene: 4. The germline V gene has CDR1 LGHDT and CDR2 YNNKEL (reference sequence). The CDR3 extends over 13 amino acids. CDR3 nucleotides: TGTGCCAGCGGGGGACAGACTAATTCACCCCTCCACTTT. It encodes CASGGQTNSPLHF.

The rearrangement links TRBV18 to TRBJ1-4; D possibly corresponds to TRBD1 (5 bases). The CDR3 length is 15 residues. V was cut by 0 bases and J by 7 bases, with 12 bases left in between. Germline CDR1 and CDR2: KGHSH and LQKENI. CDR3 DNA: TGTGCCAGCTCACCACCGATGCAGGGTGGTGAAAAACTGTTTTTT. Translation: CASSPPMQGGEKLFF.

This clone was observed a few times. The chain employs TRBV30 and TRBJ1-1; D is perhaps TRBD1 (6 bases). Trimming stripped 5 bases from V and 3 bases from J, with 10 bases between. Germline loops: CDR1 GTSNPN, CDR2 SVGIG (reference sequence). The CDR3 covers 12 residues. CDR3 bases: TGTGCCTGGCAGCAGGGGCACACTGAAGCTTTCTTT. Amino acids: CAWQQGHTEAFF.

The genes are TRBV7-9 and TRBJ1-4; 8 bases agree with TRBD1. The CDR3 is 15 amino acids. V was pared by 6 bases and J by 7 bases, with 10 bases of the junction left unmatched. CDR1 is SEHNR, CDR2 FQNEAQ, per germline (reference sequence). DNA for the CDR3: TGTGCCAGCAGTTCTAGGACAGGGCAAGCTGAAAAACTGTTTTTT. Translating gives CASSSRTGQAEKLFF.

Only a few counts were recorded for this clone. The chain is built from TRBV6-5 and TRBJ1-6; D possibly corresponds to TRBD1 (6 bases). Germline assignment: CDR1 MNHEY and CDR2 SVGAGI. The CDR3 has 12 residues. V lost 2 bases to trimming and J lost 14 bases, with 10 bases between them. Here the CDR3 reads CASSYGEGALHF. The CDR3 DNA is TGTGCCAGCAGTTACGGGGAGGGGGCCCTCCACTTT.

This clone was seen only once. The chain links TRBV7-9 to TRBJ1-2; 9 bases map to TRBD1. This CDR3 comprises 13 residues. With V trimmed by 5 bases and J by 8 bases, 6 bases remained unmatched. CDR1 and CDR2 from the germline V gene are SEHNR and FQNEAQ (reference sequence). The CDR3 DNA is TGTGCCAGCAGCCGGACAGGGGACACCGGCTACACCTTC. Translated: CASSRTGDTGYTF.

This sequence joins TRBV7-8 and TRBJ2-1; 9 bases align to TRBD2. Germline V CDR1 and CDR2: SGHVS, FQNEAQ. This CDR3 is built from 16 residues. V gave up 5 bases and J gave up 2 bases; unmatched junction bases: 7. CDR3 DNA sequence: TGTGCCAGCAGCCTCCCAGCGGGGGGTACCTACAATGAGCAGTTCTTC. Amino acid sequence: CASSLPAGGTYNEQFF.

The chain combines TRBV6-5 with TRBJ1-1, with D perhaps TRBD1 (6 bases). CDR1 MNHEY and CDR2 SVGAGI come from the germline V gene. With 2 bases removed from V and 7 bases from J, the gap between germline ends came to 14 bases. The CDR3 runs to 14 residues. CDR3 sequence reads: CASSYRRGHREAFF. As DNA, the CDR3 is TGTGCCAGCAGTTACCGTCGGGGACACCGTGAAGCTTTCTTT.

The rearrangement links TRBV2 to TRBJ2-1, with D maybe TRBD1 (5 bases). The V gene's germline CDR1 is SNHLY and CDR2 FYNNEI. The germline V and J ends were trimmed by 6 bases and 3 bases, with 9 bases remaining between them. The CDR3 has 13 amino acids. CDR3 DNA: TGTGCCAGCAGCAGGGAATTCTACAATGAGCAGTTCTTC. Translation gives CASSREFYNEQFF.

The rearrangement joins TRBV5-1 to TRBJ2-5; 8 nucleotides agree with TRBD1. Germline assignment: CDR1 SGHRS and CDR2 YFSETQ. V trimming: 5 bases; J trimming: 0 bases; junction bases outside the gene matches: 3. The length of the CDR3 is 14 residues. The DNA for the CDR3 is TGCGCCAGCAGGTCACAGGGGGACCAAGAGACCCAGTACTTC. This encodes CASRSQGDQETQYF.

This clone was detected once. This chain links TRBV10-3 with TRBJ2-1; 7 nucleotides agree with TRBD1. The CDR3 spans 16 residues. CDR1 is ENHRY and CDR2 is SYGVKD in the germline V gene. Trimming took 6 bases from V and 2 from J; bases not matched to a gene: 10. CDR3 nucleotides: TGTGCCATCAGGGGTGAAGCCGGGACAGCCTACAATGAGCAGTTCTTC. Its translation is CAIRGEAGTAYNEQFF.

In regard to this clone: Distinct nucleotide sequences in the sample also encode this CDR3. The chain recombines TRBV19 with TRBJ2-3; 8 bases fit TRBD1. After removal of 6 bases from V and 6 bases from J, the junction contained 8 bases not matched to a gene. This CDR3 comprises 14 residues. Germline V lookup: CDR1 LNHDA, CDR2 SQIVND (reference sequence). CDR3 loop: CASSIGGQADTQYF. CDR3 nucleotide sequence: TGTGCCAGTAGCATTGGGGGACAGGCTGATACGCAGTATTTT. Full variable domain (remainder filled in from reference TRBV19 and TRBJ2-3): DGGITQSPKYLFRKEGQNVTLSCEQNLNHDAMYWYRQDPGQGLRLIYYSQIVNDFQKGDIAEGYSVSREKKESFPLTVTSAQKNPTAFYLCASSIGGQADTQYFGPGTRLTVL.

This chain joins TRBV13 and TRBJ1-2, with D perhaps matching TRBD1 (6 bases). The V end lost 2 bases, the J end lost 7 bases, and 20 bases lay between the germline ends. The CDR3 has 16 residues. Germline CDR1 is PRHDT and CDR2 is FYEKMQ (reference sequence). The CDR3 nucleotides are TGTGCCAGCAGCTTACGAGGACAGCCGCGCCCTTTTGGCTACACCTTC. It codes for CASSLRGQPRPFGYTF.

This clone was picked up one time. The J gene is TRBJ2-2, the V gene TRBV27, with 9 bases fitting TRBD1. The germline V gene has CDR1 MNHEY and CDR2 SMNVEV (reference sequence). The CDR3 runs to 18 residues. V trimming: 1 base; J trimming: 4 bases; junction bases outside the gene matches: 10. The CDR3 bases are TGTGCCAGCAGTTTATTCGCCACAGGGGGCGCGACCACCGGGGAGCTGTTTTTT. This encodes CASSLFATGGATTGELFF.

This clone came up once. CDR3 sequence: CASSLSEGALETQYF. DNA of the CDR3: TGTGCCAGCAGCTTATCCGAAGGGGCCTTAGAGACCCAGTACTTC. The rearrangement joins TRBV7-7 to TRBJ2-5; TRBD1 is a possible D gene (5 bases). V was cut by 2 bases and J by 4 bases, with 14 bases left in between. CDR3 length equals 15 residues. Looked up from germline, CDR1 is SSHAT and CDR2 is FNYEAQ (reference sequence).